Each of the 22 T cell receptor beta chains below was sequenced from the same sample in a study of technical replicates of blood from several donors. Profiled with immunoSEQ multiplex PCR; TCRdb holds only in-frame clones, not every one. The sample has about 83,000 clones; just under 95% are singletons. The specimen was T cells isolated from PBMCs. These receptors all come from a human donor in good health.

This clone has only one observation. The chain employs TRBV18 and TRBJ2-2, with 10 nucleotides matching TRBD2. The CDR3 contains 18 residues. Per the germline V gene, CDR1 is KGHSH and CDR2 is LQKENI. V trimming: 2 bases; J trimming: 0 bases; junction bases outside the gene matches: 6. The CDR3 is CASSPALAGVSNTGELFF. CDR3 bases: TGTGCCAGCTCACCAGCGCTAGCGGGGGTATCGAACACCGGGGAGCTGTTTTTT.

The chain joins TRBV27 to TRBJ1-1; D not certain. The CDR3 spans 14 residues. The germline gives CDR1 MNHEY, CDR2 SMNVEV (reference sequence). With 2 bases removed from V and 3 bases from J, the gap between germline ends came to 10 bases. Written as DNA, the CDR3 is TGTGCCAGCAGTTTAAGGAGGGAACACACTGAAGCTTTCTTT. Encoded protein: CASSLRREHTEAFF.

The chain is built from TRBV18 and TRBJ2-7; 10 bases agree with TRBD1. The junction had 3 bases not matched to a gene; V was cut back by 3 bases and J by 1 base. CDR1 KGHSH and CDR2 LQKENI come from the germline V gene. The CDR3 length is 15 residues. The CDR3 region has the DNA TGTGCCAGCTCACCCAAGGACAGGGGGTCCTACGAGCAGTACTTC. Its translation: CASSPKDRGSYEQYF.

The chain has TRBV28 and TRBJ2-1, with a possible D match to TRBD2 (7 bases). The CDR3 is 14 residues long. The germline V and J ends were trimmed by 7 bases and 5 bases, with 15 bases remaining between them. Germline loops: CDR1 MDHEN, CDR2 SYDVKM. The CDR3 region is CASTEGGPHNEQFF. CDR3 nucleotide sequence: TGTGCCAGCACGGAGGGGGGGCCTCACAATGAGCAGTTCTTC.

CDR3 bases: TGTGCCAGCAGCTTGACTCGGGCAGGGCAGTCGGAGACCCAGTACTTC. Translating it yields CASSLTRAGQSETQYF. The chain has TRBV7-2 and TRBJ2-5; maybe TRBD1 (5 bases). Trimming removed 3 bases from V and 5 bases from J, with 19 bases in between. From germline, CDR1 is SGHTA and CDR2 FQGNSA. This CDR3 has 16 amino acids.

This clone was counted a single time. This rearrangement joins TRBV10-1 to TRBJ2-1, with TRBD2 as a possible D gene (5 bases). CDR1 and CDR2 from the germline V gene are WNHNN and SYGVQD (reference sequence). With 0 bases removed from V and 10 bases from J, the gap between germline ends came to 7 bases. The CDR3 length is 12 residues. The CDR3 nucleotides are TGCGCCAGCAGTGAGTCCGGACTCGAGCAGTTCTTC. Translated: CASSESGLEQFF.

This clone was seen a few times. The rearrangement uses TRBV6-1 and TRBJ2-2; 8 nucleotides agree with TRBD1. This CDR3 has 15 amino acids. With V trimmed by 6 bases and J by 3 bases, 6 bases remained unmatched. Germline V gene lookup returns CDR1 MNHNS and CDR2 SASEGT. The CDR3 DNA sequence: TGTGCCAGCAGGAGACAGGGGCGGTACACCGGGGAGCTGTTTTTT. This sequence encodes CASRRQGRYTGELFF.

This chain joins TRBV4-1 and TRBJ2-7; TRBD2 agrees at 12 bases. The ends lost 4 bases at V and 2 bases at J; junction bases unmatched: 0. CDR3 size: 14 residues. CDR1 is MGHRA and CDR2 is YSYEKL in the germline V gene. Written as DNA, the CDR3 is TGCGCCAGCAGCCGACTAGCGGGGGCCTACGAGCAGTACTTC. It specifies CASSRLAGAYEQYF.

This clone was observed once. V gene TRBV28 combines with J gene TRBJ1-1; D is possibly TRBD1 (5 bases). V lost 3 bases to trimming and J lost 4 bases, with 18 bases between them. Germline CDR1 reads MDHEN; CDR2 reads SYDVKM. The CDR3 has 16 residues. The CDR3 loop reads CASSLMVGGQGTEAFF. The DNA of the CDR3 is TGTGCCAGCAGTTTGATGGTTGGAGGGCAGGGCACTGAAGCTTTCTTT.

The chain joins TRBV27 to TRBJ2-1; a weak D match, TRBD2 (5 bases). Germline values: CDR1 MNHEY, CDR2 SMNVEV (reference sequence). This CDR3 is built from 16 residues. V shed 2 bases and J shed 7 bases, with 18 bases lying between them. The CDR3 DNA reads TGTGCCAGCAGTTTAGGGGAGCCCCCAACAAGGAATGAGCAGTTCTTC. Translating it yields CASSLGEPPTRNEQFF.

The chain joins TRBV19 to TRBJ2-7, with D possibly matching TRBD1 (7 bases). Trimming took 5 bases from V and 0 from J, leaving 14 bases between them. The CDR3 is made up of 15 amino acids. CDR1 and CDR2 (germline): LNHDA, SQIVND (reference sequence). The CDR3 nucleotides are TGTGCCAGTAGTGCGGGACAGCCGCTCTCCTACGAGCAGTACTTC. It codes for CASSAGQPLSYEQYF.

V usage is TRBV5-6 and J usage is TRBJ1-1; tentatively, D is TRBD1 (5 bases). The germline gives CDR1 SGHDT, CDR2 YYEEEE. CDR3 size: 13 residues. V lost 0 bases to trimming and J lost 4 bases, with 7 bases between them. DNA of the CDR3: TGTGCCAGCAGCTTGGGGAGGGGCACTGAAGCTTTCTTT. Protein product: CASSLGRGTEAFF.

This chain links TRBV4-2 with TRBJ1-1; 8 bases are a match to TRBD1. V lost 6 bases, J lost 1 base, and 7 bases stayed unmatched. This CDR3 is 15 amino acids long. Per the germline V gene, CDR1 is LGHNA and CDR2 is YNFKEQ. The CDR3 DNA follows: TGTGCCAGCAGACTCACAGGGGGGACGAACACTGAAGCTTTCTTT. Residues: CASRLTGGTNTEAFF.

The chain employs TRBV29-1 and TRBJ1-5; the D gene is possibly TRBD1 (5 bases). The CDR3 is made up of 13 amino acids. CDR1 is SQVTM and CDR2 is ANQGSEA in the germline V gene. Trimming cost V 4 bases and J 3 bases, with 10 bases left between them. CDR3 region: CSVGVDINQPQHF. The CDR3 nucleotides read TGCAGCGTTGGTGTGGACATCAATCAGCCCCAGCATTTT. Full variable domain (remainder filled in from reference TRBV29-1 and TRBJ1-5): SAVISQKPSRDICQRGTSLTIQCQVDSQVTMMFWYRQQPGQSLTLIATANQGSEATYESGFVIDKFPISRPNLTFSTLTVSNMSPEDSSIYLCSVGVDINQPQHFGDGTRLSIL.

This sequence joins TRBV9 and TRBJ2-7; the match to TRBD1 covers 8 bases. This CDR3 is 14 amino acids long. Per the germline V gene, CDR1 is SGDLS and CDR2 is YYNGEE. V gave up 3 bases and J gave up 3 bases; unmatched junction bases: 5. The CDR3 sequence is CASSAFGQGYEQYF. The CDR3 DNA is TGTGCCAGCAGCGCTTTCGGACAGGGCTACGAGCAGTACTTC.

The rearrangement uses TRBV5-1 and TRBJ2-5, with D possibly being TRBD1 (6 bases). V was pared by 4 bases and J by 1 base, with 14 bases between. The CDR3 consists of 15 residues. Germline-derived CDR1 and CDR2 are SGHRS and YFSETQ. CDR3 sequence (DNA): TGCGCCAGCAGCGAGAACACAGGGCTCCAAGAGACCCAGTACTTC. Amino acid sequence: CASSENTGLQETQYF. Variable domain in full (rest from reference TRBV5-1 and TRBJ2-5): KAGVTQTPRYLIKTRGQQVTLSCSPISGHRSVSWYQQTPGQGLQFLFEYFSETQRNKGNFPGRFSGRQFSNSRSEMNVSTLELGDSALYLCASSENTGLQETQYFGPGTRLLVL.

In DNA form, the CDR3 reads TGCAGCGTTTCCGGGAGATTGAACACTGAAGCTTTCTTT. Translated, it gives CSVSGRLNTEAFF. This rearrangement joins TRBV29-1 to TRBJ1-1; no firm D call. The V and J ends lost 5 bases and 0 bases respectively, with 10 bases between them. Germline V gene data show CDR1 as SQVTM and CDR2 as ANQGSEA. This CDR3 has 13 amino acids.

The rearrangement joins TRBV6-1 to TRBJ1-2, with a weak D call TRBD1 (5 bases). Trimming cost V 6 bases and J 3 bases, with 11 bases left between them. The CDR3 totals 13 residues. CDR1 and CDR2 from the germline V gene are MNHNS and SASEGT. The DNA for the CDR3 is TGTGCCAGCAGCCGACCGGGGGACTATGGCTACACCTTC. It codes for CASSRPGDYGYTF.

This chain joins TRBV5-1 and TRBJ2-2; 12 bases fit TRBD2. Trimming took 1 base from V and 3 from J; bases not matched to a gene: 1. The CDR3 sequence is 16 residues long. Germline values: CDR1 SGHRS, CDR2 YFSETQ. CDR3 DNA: TGCGCCAGCAGCTTGAGACTAGCGGGAGACACCGGGGAGCTGTTTTTT. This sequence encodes CASSLRLAGDTGELFF.

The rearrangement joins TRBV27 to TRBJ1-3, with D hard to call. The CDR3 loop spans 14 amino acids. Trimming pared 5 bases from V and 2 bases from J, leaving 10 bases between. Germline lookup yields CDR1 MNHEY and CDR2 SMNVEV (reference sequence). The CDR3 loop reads CASSPAGTGNTIYF. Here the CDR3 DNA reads TGTGCCAGCAGTCCCGCAGGTACTGGAAACACCATATATTTT.

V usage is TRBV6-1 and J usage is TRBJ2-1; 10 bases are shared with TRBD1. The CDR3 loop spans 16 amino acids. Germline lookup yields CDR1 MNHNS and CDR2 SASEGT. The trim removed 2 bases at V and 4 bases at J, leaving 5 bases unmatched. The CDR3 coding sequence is TGTGCCAGCAGTGAATTAAGGACAGGGGGATACAATGAGCAGTTCTTC. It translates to CASSELRTGGYNEQFF.

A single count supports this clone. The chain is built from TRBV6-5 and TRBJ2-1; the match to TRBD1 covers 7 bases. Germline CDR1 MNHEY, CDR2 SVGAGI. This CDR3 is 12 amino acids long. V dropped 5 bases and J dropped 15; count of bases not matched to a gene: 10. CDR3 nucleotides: TGTGCCAGCAGTCTTACAGGACAGGTATTGTTCTTC. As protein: CASSLTGQVLFF.